Sequencing of this T cell receptor beta chain was carried out in a study of Graves' ophthalmopathy and Graves' hyperthyroidism. The overall study: There was a collection of peripheral blood at initial diagnosis, before any treatment. Findings of the study overall: Discrimination between ophthalmopathy and stable hyperthyroidism by a 13-signature model showed roughly 88% sensitivity and over 70% specificity.

This clonotype has ten or more counts. Its antigen is currently unknown. With 7 bases clipped from V and 7 bases from J, the junction kept 9 bases outside the gene matches. Per germline, CDR1 MDHEN and CDR2 SYDVKM. CDR3 size: 15 residues. RNA transcripts yielded amplified TCR beta CDR3 regions. First-round RT-PCR used HTBI primers; second-round multiplex PCR followed. TCRdb ran MiXCR on the multiplex PCR reads and lists one entry per CDR3 protein. The sample lists about 620,000 distinct CDR3 sequences, over 20% occurring once. The specimen was peripheral blood. This sequence originates from a woman between 18 and 29 years old with stable Graves' hyperthyroidism. Some clones in this sample may be carry-over from other donors' samples. The gene calls are TRBV28 and TRBJ1-6, with 8 bases fitting TRBD1. The CDR3 nucleotides are TGTGCCAGCACTTGGGACAGGATGCCAAATTCACCCCTCCACTTT. Amino acid sequence: CASTWDRMPNSPLHF.